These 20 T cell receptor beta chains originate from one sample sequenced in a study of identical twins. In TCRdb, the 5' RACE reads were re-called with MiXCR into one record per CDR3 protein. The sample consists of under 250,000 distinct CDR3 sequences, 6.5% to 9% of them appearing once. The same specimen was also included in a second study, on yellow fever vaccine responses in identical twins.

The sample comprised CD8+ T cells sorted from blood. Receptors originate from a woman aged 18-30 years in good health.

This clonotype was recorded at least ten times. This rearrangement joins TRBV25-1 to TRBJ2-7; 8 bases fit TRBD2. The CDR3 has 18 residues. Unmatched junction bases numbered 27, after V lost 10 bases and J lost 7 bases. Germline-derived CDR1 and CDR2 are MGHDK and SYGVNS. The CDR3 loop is CATSGQGVSGSPMGEQYF. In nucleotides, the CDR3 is TGTGCCACCAGCGGACAAGGGGTCAGCGGGAGCCCCATGGGAGAGCAGTACTTC.

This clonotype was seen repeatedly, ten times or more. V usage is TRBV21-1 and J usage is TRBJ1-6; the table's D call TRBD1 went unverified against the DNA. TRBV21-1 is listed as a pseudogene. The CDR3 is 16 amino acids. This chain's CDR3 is CASSLNSFGGFSPLHF. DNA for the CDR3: TGTGCCAGCAGCCTAAACTCGTTCGGGGGTTTTTCACCCCTCCACTTT.

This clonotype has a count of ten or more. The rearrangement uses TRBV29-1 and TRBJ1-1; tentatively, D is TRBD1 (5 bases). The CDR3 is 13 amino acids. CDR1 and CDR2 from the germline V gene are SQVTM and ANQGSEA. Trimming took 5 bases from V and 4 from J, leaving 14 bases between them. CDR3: CSVSGFTGTEAFF. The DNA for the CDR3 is TGCAGCGTTTCCGGGTTTACAGGCACTGAAGCTTTCTTT.

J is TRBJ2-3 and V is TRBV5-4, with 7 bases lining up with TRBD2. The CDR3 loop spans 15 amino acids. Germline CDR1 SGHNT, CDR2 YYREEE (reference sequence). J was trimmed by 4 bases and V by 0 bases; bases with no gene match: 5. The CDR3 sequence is CASSLEAGAADTQYF. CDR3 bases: TGTGCCAGCAGCTTGGAGGCGGGAGCCGCAGATACGCAGTATTTT.

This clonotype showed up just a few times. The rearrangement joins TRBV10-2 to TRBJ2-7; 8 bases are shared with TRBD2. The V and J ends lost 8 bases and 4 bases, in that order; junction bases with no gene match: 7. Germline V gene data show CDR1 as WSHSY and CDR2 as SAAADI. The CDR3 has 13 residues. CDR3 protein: CASSGGGTYEQYV. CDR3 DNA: TGCGCCAGCTCGGGGGGGGGCACTTACGAGCAGTACGTC.

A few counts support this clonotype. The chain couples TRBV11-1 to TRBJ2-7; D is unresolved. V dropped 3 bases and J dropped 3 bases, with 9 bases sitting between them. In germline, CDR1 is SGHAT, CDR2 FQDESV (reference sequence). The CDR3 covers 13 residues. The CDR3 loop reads CASSFGVGYEQYV. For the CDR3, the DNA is TGTGCCAGCAGCTTTGGGGTGGGCTACGAGCAGTACGTC.

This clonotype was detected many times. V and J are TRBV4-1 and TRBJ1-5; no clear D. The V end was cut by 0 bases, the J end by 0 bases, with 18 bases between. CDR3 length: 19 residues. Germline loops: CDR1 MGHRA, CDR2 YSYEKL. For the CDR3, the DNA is TGCGCCAGCAGCCAAGACAGGACTTGGGTGGGCTATAGCAATCAGCCCCAGCATTTT. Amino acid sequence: CASSQDRTWVGYSNQPQHF.

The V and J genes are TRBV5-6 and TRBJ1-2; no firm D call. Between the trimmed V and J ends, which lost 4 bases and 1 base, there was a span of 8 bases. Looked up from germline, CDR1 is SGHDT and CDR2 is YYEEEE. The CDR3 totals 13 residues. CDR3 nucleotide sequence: TGTGCCAGCAGCGGAGGTTTTAACTATGGCTACACCTTC. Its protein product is CASSGGFNYGYTF.

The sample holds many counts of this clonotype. The CDR3 DNA sequence: TGTGCCAGCAACCACGAGAGCTCCTACAATGAGCAGTTCTTC. Translated, it gives CASNHESSYNEQFF. The chain carries TRBV2 and TRBJ2-1; no definite D call. This CDR3 has 14 residues. Germline CDR1 is SNHLY and CDR2 is FYNNEI. Trimming removed 7 bases from V and 0 bases from J, with 10 bases in between.

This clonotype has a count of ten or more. As DNA, the CDR3 is TGCGCCAGCAGCCAAGATCTGGGACAGGCTTTTAACTATGGCTACACCTTC. Translated, it gives CASSQDLGQAFNYGYTF. The chain uses TRBV4-1 and TRBJ1-2, with 8 bases aligning to TRBD1. CDR1 and CDR2 (germline): MGHRA, YSYEKL. The CDR3 is 17 residues long. V shed 0 bases, J shed 1 base, and the junction held 7 bases outside the gene matches.

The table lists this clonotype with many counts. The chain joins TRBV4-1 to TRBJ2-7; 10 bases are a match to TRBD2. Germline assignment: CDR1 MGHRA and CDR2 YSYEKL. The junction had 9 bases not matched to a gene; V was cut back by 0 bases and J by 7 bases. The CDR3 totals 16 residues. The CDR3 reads CASSQDGVAGGWEQYF. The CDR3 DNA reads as TGCGCCAGCAGCCAAGATGGGGTAGCGGGAGGTTGGGAGCAGTACTTC.

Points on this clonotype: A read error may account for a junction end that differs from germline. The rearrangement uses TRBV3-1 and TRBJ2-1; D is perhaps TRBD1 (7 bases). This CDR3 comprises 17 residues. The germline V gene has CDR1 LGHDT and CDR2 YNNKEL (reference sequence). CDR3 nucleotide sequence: TGTGCCAGCACCCAACCCAAGGAGGGGGCAGGGTACGGTGAGCAGTTCTTC. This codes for CASTQPKEGAGYGEQFF.

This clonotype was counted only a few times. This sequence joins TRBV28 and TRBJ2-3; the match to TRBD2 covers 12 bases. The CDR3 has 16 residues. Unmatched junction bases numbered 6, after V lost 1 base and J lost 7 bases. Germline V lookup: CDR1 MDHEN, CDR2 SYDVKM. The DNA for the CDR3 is TGTGCCAGCAGTTTATTGTCTAGCGGGGGGGGGAATACGCAGTATTTT. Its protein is CASSLLSSGGGNTQYF.

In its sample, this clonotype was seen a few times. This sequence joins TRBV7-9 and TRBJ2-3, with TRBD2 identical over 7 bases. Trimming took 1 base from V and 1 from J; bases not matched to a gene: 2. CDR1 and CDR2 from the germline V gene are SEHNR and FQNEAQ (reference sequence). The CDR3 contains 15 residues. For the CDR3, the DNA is TGTGCCAGCAGCTTAGTTACTAGCGGCACAGATACGCAGTATTTT. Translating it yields CASSLVTSGTDTQYF.

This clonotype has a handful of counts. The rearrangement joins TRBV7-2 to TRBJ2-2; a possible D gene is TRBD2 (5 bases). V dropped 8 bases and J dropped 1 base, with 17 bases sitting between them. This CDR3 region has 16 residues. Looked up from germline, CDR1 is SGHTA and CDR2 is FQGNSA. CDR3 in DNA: TGTGCCAGCCTGGACCTAAATACTAGGAACACCGGGGAGCTGTTTTTT. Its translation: CASLDLNTRNTGELFF.

CDR3 in DNA: TGTGCCAGCAGCGGGACGGGTGAGCAGTTCTTC. Amino acids: CASSGTGEQFF. The chain employs TRBV12-3 or TRBV12-4 and TRBJ2-1, with D possibly called TRBD1 or TRBD2 (5 bases each). Trimming removed 6 bases at V and 9 bases at J, with 9 bases between. The CDR3 is made up of 11 amino acids.

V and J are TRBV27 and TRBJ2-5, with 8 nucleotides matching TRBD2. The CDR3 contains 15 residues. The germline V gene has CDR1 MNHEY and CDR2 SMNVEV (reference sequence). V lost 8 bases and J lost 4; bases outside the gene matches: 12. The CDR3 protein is CASGAGAALGETQYF. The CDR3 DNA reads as TGTGCCAGCGGAGCGGGGGCTGCGTTAGGAGAGACCCAGTACTTC.

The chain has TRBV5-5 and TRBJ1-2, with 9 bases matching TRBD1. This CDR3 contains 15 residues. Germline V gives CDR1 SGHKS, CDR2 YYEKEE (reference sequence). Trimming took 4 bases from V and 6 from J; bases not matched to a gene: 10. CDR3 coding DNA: TGTGCCAGCAGCACCGAGGACAGGGGCGCGGATGGCTACACCTTC. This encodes CASSTEDRGADGYTF.

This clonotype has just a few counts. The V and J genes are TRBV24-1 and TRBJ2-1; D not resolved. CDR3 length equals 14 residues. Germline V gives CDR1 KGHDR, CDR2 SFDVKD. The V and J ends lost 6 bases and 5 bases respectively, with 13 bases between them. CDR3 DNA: TGTGCCACCAGTACGCCGGACGTAGACAATGAGCAGTTCTTC. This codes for CATSTPDVDNEQFF.

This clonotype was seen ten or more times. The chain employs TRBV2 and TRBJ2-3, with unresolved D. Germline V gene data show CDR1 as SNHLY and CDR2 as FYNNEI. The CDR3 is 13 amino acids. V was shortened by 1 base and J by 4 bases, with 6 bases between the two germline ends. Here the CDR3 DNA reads TGTGCCAGCAGTGAAGGAAGTGCAGATACGCAGTATTTT. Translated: CASSEGSADTQYF. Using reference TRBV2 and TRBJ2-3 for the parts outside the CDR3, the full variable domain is EPEVTQTPSHQVTQMGQEVILRCVPISNHLYFYWYRQILGQKVEFLVSFYNNEISEKSEIFDDQFSVERPDGSNFTLKIRSTKLEDSAMYFCASSEGSADTQYFGPGTRLTVL.